Given below is one T cell receptor beta chain in context. The CDR3 length is 16 residues. Trimming stripped 1 base from V and 10 bases from J, with 17 bases between. Germline loops: CDR1 MNHEY, CDR2 SMNVEV (reference sequence). Sequenced by immunoSEQ multiplex PCR; TCRdb stores in-frame clones only, minus some. The profile shows about 260,000 clones, roughly 87% of them singletons. This sample was included in a study of blood T cell repertoires in COVID-19. This sequence joins TRBV27 and TRBJ1-6; D possibly corresponds to TRBD1 (6 bases). The receptor's source is a human donor in a cohort sampled during active COVID-19. Sequenced input: peripheral blood. The CDR3 loop reads CASSLFPGQGRSPLHF. The DNA of the CDR3 is TGTGCCAGCAGTTTATTCCCGGGGCAGGGGAGATCACCCCTCCACTTT.